Listed below are T cell receptor beta chains from one sample, sequenced in a study of cytomegalovirus exposure and HLA in healthy donors. Profiling relied on immunoSEQ multiplex PCR, and the TCRdb table lists in-frame clones only, not all of them. This sample has roughly 180,000 clones, with about 89% found just once. Sequences were obtained from PBMCs. The receptors shown here come from a young man in good health and CMV-seropositive. Each CDR3 is given without its conserved first and last residue. Fields, in order: J gene, V gene, D gene, CDR3 protein. A D gene is named only where the DNA matches it firmly.

>TRBJ2-7|TRBV29-1|NA
SVAVFDEQY
>TRBJ1-2|TRBV4-3|NA
ASSDGGVRGYT
>TRBJ2-7|TRBV11-2|NA
ASSFTTSYEQY
>TRBJ2-2|TRBV9|NA
ASSVGTTGELF
>TRBJ2-2|TRBV2|TRBD2
ASSPRGGQGTGELF
>TRBJ1-2|TRBV4-3|NA
ASSVQGGDYGYT
>TRBJ1-2|TRBV6-5|TRBD1
ASSYSTGEGYT
>TRBJ2-1|TRBV19|NA
ASSIDGDTYNEQF
>TRBJ2-1|TRBV5-1|NA
ASSLGQLYNEQF
>TRBJ2-7|TRBV5-1|NA
ASSLEAGLKWH
>TRBJ2-7|TRBV7-2|TRBD2
ASSSRGSGLANSYEQY
>TRBJ1-1|TRBV27|NA
ATRGGYYTEAF
>TRBJ2-1|TRBV4-1|TRBD1
ASSGGQTYNEQF
>TRBJ2-3|TRBV28|TRBD1
ASYDRGLSDTQY
>TRBJ2-1|TRBV27|TRBD2
ASSPAVSGGAHEQF
>TRBJ2-5|TRBV5-1|NA
ASSRDPDQETQY
>TRBJ1-3|TRBV5-1|NA
ASSLVSQGATGNTIY
>TRBJ1-2|TRBV6-6|TRBD1
ASSFPGQGRNYGYT
>TRBJ2-7|TRBV4-2|TRBD2
ASSQAASGSYEQY
>TRBJ2-7|TRBV4-2|NA
ASSQDATMREQY
>TRBJ2-2|TRBV4-3|TRBD2
ASSQGGLAGAYTGELF
>TRBJ2-7|TRBV7-2|NA
ASSLAGRNSYEQY
>TRBJ2-3|TRBV21-1|NA
ATAGRCTDTQY